Given below is one TCR beta chain in context. Its cognate antigen is unknown. This record belongs to a study of T cell repertoires in cytomegalovirus infection. In the study overall: Public TCR beta signatures marked donors with CMV infection and the matching HLA.

TCRdb re-called the reads with MiXCR, one entry per CDR3 protein. The table has 550,000 to 700,000 distinct CDR3 sequences, almost 40% seen once. V was pared by 9 bases and J by 3 bases, with 14 bases between. Germline lookup yields CDR1 LNHDA and CDR2 SQIVND (reference sequence). This CDR3 has 13 amino acids. Study conclusions and caveats: HLA-C-restricted CMV-specific TCR beta clonotypes prevailed in the ex vivo response.

This receptor was identified in a human donor in good health (CMV status not recorded). Some clones in this sample may be carry-over from other donors' samples. The source was cultured PBMCs, collected from culture after CMV antigen stimulation. This sequence joins TRBV19 and TRBJ1-1, with D possibly TRBD1 on 6 matching bases. The CDR3 nucleotides are TGTGCCAGCCGGCACAGGGTGGACACTGAAGCTTTCTTT. Translating gives CASRHRVDTEAFF.